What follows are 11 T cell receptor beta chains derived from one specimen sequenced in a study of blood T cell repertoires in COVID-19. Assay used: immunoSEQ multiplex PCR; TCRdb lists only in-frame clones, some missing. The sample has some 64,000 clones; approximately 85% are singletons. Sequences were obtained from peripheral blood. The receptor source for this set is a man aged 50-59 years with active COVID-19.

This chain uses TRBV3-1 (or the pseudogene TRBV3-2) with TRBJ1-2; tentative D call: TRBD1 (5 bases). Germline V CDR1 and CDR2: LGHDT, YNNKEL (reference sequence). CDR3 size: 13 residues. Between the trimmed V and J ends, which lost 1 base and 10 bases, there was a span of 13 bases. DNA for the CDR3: TGTGCCAGCAGCCAAGGGTCAGACAGAACCTACACCTTC. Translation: CASSQGSDRTYTF.

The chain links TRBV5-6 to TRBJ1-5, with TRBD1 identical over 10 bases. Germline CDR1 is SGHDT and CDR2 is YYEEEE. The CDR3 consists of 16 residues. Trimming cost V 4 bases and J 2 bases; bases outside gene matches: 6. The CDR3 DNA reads TGTGCCAGCAGCCCTGGGACAGGGGTAGGCAATCAGCCCCAGCATTTT. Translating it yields CASSPGTGVGNQPQHF. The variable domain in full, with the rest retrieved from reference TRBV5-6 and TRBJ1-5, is DAGVTQSPTHLIKTRGQQVTLRCSPKSGHDTVSWYQQALGQGPQFIFQYYEEEERQRGNFPDRFSGHQFPNYSSELNVNALLLGDSALYLCASSPGTGVGNQPQHFGDGTRLSIL.

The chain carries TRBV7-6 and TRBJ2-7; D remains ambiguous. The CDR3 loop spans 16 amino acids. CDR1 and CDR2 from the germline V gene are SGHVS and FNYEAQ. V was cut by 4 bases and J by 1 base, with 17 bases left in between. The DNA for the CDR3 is TGTGCCAGCAGCTCCGGGTATGGCGCGAGATCCTACGAGCAGTACTTC. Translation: CASSSGYGARSYEQYF.

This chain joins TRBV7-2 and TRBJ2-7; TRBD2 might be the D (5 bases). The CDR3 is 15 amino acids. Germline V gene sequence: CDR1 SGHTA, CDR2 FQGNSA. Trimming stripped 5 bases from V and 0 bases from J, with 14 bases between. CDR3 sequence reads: CASSLDGLSSYEQYF. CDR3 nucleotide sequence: TGTGCCAGCAGCCTCGACGGACTTAGCTCCTACGAGCAGTACTTC.

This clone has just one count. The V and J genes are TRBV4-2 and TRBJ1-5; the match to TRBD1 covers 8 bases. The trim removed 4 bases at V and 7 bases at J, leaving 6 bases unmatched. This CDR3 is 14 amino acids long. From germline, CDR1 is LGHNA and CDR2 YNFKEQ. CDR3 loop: CASSPGTGEQPQHF. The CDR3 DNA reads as TGTGCCAGCAGCCCCGGGACAGGTGAGCAGCCCCAGCATTTT.

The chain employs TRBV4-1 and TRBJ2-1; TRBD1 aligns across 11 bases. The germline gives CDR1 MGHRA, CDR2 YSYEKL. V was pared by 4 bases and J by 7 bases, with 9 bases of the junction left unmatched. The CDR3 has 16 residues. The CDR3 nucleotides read TGCGCCAGCAGCCCCCGTAGGACAGGGGGCGAGAATGAGCAGTTCTTC. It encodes CASSPRRTGGENEQFF.

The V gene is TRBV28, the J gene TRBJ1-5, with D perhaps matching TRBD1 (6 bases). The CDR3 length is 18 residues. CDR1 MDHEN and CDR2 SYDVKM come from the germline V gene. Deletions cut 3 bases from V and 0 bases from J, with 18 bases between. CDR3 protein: CASSFGPGRGYSNQPQHF. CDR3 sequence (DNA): TGTGCCAGCAGTTTCGGTCCGGGCAGGGGTTATAGCAATCAGCCCCAGCATTTT.

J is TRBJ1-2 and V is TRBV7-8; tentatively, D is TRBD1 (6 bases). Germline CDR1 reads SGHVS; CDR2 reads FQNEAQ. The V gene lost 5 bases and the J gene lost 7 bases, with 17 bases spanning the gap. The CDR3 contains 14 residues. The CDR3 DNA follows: TGTGCCAGCAGCCGTTCCCGGGGGGCGGGTGGCTACACCTTC. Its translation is CASSRSRGAGGYTF. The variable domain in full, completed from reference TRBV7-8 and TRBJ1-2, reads GAGVSQSPRYKVAKRGQDVALRCDPISGHVSLFWYQQALGQGPEFLTYFQNEAQLDKSGLPSDRFFAERPEGSVSTLKIQRTQQEDSAVYLCASSRSRGAGGYTFGSGTRLTVV.

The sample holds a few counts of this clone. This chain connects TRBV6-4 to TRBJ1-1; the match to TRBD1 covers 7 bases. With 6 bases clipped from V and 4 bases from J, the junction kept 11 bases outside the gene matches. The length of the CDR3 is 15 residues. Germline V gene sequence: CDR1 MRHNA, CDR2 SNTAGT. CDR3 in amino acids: CASRPDGPGGTEAFF. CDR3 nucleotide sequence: TGTGCCAGCAGGCCGGACGGGCCAGGGGGCACTGAAGCTTTCTTT.

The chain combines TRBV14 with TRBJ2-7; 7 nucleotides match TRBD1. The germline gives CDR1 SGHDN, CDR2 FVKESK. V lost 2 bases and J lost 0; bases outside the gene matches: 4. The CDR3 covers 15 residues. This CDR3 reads CASSQKDRFSYEQYF. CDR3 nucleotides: TGTGCCAGCAGCCAAAAGGACAGGTTCTCCTACGAGCAGTACTTC.

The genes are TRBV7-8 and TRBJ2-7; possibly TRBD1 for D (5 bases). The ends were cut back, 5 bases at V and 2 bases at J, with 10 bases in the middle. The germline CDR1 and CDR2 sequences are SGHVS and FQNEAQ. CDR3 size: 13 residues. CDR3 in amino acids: CASSAGLTYEQYF. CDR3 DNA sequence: TGTGCCAGCAGCGCAGGGTTAACCTACGAGCAGTACTTC.